This section outlines one TCR beta chain sequence together with its context. Authors' processing steps: Estimates of nucleated cell counts were drawn from the amplification of reference gene primers. Generated by immunoSEQ multiplex PCR, the TCRdb table keeps only in-frame clones and is missing some. V and J calls plus clone size are reproduced from that table; the DNA served to infer D and trimming. Of more than 95,000 clones detected, approximately 80% appear once; the ten largest clones hold 25%. The sample belongs to a study of blood T cell repertoires in COVID-19. Overall study: Acute and convalescent COVID-19 specimens originated in the United States, Italy and Spain. PBMCs, B-cell-depleted T cells, or T cells were the source of the cDNA or gDNA that made up the material.

The germline V gene has CDR1 SGHTS and CDR2 YDEGEE. V was pared by 4 bases and J by 7 bases, with 4 bases of the junction left unmatched. This CDR3 region has 12 residues. The sample taken for sequencing was peripheral blood. This rearrangement joins TRBV5-8 to TRBJ1-2, with 7 bases that match TRBD1. The source of this sequence is a human donor in a cohort sampled during active COVID-19. CDR3 region: CASSHRGGGYTF. The DNA for the CDR3 is TGTGCCAGCAGCCACAGGGGAGGTGGCTACACCTTC.